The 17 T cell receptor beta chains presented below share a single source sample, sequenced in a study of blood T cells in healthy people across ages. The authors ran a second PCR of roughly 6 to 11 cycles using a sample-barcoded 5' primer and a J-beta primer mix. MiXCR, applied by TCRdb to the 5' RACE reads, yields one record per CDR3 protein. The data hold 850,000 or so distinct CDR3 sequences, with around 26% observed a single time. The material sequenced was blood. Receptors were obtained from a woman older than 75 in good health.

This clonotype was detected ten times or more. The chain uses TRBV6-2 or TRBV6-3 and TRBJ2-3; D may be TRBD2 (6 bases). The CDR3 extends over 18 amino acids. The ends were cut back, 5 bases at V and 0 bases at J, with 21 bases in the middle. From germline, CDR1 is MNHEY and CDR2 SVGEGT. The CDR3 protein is CASSPPRREKLSTDTQYF. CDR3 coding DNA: TGTGCCAGCAGTCCCCCTCGGCGGGAAAAACTTAGCACAGATACGCAGTATTTT.

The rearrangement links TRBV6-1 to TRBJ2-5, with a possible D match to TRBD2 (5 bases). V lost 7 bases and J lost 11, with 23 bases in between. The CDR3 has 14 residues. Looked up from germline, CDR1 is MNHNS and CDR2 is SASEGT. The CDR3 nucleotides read TGTGCCAGCATTTTAAGCAGGACGGGAAATGAGCAGTACTTC. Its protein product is CASILSRTGNEQYF.

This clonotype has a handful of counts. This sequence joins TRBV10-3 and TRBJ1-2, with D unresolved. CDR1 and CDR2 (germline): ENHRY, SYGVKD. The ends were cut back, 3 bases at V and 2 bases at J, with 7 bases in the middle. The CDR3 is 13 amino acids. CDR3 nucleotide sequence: TGTGCCATCAGTGAAAACAGCAACTATGGCTACACCTTC. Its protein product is CAISENSNYGYTF.

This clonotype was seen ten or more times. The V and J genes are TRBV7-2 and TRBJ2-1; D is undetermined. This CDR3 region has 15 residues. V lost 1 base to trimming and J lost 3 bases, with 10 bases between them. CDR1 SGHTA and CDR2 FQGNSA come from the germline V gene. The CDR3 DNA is TGTGCCAGCAGCTTAGGATGGGGAAGCTACAATGAGCAGTTCTTC. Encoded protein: CASSLGWGSYNEQFF.

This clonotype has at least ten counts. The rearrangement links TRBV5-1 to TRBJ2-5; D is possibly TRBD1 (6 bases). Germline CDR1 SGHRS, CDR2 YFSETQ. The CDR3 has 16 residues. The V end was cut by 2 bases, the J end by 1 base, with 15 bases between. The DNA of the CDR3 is TGCGCCAGCAGCTTAAAACCGGGACACGTCCAAGAGACCCAGTACTTC. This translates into CASSLKPGHVQETQYF.

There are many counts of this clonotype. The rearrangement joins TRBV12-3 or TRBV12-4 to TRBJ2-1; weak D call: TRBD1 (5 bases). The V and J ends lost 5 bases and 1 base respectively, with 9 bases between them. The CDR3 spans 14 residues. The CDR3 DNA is TGTGCCAGCAGTCATCAGGGTTCCTACAATGAGCAGTTCTTC. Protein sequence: CASSHQGSYNEQFF.

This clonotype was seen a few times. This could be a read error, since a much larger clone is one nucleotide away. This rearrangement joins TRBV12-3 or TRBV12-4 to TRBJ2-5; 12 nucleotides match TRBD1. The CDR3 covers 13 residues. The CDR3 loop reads CTSRGTGGATQYF. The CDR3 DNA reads TGTACCAGCAGGGGGACAGGGGGCGCGACCCAGTACTTC.

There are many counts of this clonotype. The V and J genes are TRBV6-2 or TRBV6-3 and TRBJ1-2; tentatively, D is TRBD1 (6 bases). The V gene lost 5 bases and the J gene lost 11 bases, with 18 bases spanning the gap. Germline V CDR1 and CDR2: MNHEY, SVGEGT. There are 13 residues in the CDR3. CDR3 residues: CASSPGQRGRYTF. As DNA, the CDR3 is TGTGCCAGCAGTCCCGGACAGCGAGGGAGGTACACCTTC.

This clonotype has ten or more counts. CDR3 DNA sequence: TGTGCCAGCAGCCCTGGGATCGGTACTGAAGCTTTCTTT. It specifies CASSPGIGTEAFF. V and J are TRBV7-2 and TRBJ1-1; no definite D call. The V and J ends lost 5 bases and 5 bases respectively, with 12 bases between them. Germline V gives CDR1 SGHTA, CDR2 FQGNSA. The CDR3 is made up of 13 amino acids.

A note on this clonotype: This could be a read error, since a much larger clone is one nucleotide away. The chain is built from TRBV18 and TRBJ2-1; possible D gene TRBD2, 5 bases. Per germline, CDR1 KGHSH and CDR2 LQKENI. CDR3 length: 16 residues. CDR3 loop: CVSSPLGVTSYNEQFF. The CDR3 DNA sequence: TGTGTCAGCTCACCGCTCGGGGTTACCTCCTACAATGAGCAGTTCTTC.

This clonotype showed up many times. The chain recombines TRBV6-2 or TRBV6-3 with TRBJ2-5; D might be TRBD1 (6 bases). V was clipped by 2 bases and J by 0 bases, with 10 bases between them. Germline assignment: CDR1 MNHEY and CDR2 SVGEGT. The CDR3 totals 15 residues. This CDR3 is CASSYEQGYQETQYF. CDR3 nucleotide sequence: TGTGCCAGCAGTTACGAACAGGGCTACCAAGAGACCCAGTACTTC.

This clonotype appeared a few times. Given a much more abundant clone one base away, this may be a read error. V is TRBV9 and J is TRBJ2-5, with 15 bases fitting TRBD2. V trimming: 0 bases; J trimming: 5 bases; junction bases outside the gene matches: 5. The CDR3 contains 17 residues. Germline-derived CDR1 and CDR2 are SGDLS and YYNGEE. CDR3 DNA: TGTGCCAGCAGCGTAGCAGGGGGGACTAGCGGGGGGGAGACCCAGTACTTC. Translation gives CASSVAGGTSGGETQYF.

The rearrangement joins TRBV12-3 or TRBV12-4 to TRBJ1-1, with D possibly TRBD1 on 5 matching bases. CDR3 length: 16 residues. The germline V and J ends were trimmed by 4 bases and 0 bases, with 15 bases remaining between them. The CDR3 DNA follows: TGTGCCAGCAGTTCGTCGGCAGGGTGGGTGAACACTGAAGCTTTCTTT. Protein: CASSSSAGWVNTEAFF.

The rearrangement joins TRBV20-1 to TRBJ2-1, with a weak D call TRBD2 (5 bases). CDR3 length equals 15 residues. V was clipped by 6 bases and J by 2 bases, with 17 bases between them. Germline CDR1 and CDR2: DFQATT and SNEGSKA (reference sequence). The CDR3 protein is CSAEDVALTYNEQFF. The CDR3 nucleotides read TGCAGTGCCGAGGATGTAGCGCTCACCTACAATGAGCAGTTCTTC.

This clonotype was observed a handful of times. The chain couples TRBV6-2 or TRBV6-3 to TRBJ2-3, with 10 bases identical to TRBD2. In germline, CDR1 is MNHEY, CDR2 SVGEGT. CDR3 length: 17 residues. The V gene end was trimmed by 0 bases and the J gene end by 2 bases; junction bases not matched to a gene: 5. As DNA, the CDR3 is TGTGCCAGCAGTTACTCGATCCTAGCGGGGGCCACAGATACGCAGTATTTT. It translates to CASSYSILAGATDTQYF.

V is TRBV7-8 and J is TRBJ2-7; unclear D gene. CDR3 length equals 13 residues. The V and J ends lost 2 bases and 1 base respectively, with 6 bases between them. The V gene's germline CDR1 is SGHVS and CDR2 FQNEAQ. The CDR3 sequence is CASSLTRSYEQYF. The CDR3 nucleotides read TGTGCCAGCAGCTTAACTCGATCCTACGAGCAGTACTTC.

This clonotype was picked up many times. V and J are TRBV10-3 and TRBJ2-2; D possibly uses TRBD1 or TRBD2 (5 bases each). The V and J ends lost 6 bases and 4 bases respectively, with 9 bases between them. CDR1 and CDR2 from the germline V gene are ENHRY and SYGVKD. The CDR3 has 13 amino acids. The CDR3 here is CAIRGDATGELFF. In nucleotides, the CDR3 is TGTGCCATCAGGGGGGACGCCACCGGGGAGCTGTTTTTT.